The present entry profiles one T cell receptor (beta chain) with its context. Its specificity is not known. The data stem from a study of T cells after yellow fever vaccination. For the study at large: Preparing low-cell-number fractions relied on SMART-Seq v4 Ultra Low Input.

Overall study results and limits: Post-booster samples contained most primary-vaccination clones (nearly 98% CD4, roughly 88% CD8).

Via MiXCR, TCRdb re-called the 5' RACE reads, giving one row per CDR3 protein. The sample has roughly 120,000 distinct CDR3 sequences; roughly 8.9% are singletons. The CDR3 totals 13 residues. Per germline, CDR1 SQVTM and CDR2 ANQGSEA. V was pared by 5 bases and J by 0 bases, with 2 bases of the junction left unmatched. This chain links TRBV29-1 with TRBJ2-7, with 9 bases lining up with TRBD2. The source is a man younger than 45 who received the YFV17D yellow fever vaccine. The sample here was CD8+ T cells sorted from PBMCs, taken 45 days after the yellow fever booster vaccination. The CDR3 spells CSVISGSSYEQYF. For the CDR3, the DNA is TGCAGCGTTATTAGCGGGAGCTCCTACGAGCAGTACTTC.